The present TCR beta chain was sequenced within a study of T-cell memory formation after mild COVID-19. Overall study: Across donors, TCR clusters were largely donor specific.

5'RACE primed from the constant segment yielded TCR alpha and TCR beta cDNA libraries bearing sample barcodes and UMIs. TCRdb re-called the 5' RACE reads through MiXCR, storing one row per CDR3 protein. Counted here are several thousand distinct CDR3 sequences, about a sixth occurring once; the ten biggest clones make up 2% to 2.5%. V shed 7 bases and J 2 bases; nucleotides not matched to a gene: 7. This CDR3 has 15 amino acids. On this clonotype itself: Its cognate antigen is unknown.

Regarding the study as a whole: Prior to infection, memory already included some responding clones, suggesting cross-reactive memory joined.

The chain is built from TRBV12-3 or TRBV12-4 and TRBJ1-3, with 8 nucleotides matching TRBD1. Specimen: PBMCs or a T cell subset sorted from them (not recorded which). The receptor was derived from an adult who had mild COVID-19 (a few samples of this study predate the infection). Cell type and time point are not known. The CDR3 sequence: CASNPTGEAGNTIYF. CDR3 DNA: TGTGCCAGCAACCCGACAGGGGAGGCTGGAAACACCATATATTTT.